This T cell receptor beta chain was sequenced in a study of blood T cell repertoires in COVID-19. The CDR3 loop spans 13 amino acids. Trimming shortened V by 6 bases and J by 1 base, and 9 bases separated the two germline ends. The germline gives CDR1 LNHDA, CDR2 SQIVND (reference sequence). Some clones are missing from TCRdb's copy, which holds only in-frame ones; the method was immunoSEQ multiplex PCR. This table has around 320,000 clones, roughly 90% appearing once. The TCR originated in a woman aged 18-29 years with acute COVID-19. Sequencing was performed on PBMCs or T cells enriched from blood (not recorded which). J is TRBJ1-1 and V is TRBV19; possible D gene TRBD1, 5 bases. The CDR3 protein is CASSSTGNTEAFF. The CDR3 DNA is TGTGCCAGTAGCTCTACAGGGAACACTGAAGCTTTCTTT. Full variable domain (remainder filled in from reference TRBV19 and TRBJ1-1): DGGITQSPKYLFRKEGQNVTLSCEQNLNHDAMYWYRQDPGQGLRLIYYSQIVNDFQKGDIAEGYSVSREKKESFPLTVTSAQKNPTAFYLCASSSTGNTEAFFGQGTRLTVV.